Listed below are T cell receptor beta chains from one sample, sequenced in a study of T cell responses to AZD1222 COVID-19 vaccine. Method: immunoSEQ multiplex PCR; TCRdb's copy keeps in-frame clones and lacks some. The data hold about 120,000 clones, with around nine tenths observed a single time. The sample here was peripheral blood, taken on day 0 of AZD1222 vaccination. Source of these receptors: an adult in good health. CDR3s include the opening cysteine and the closing phenylalanine or tryptophan. A D gene is named only where the DNA matches it firmly. Size values are once, few and many counts, or a class for expanded clones, and some rows have none.

TRBJ2-7	-	-	TRBV11-2	13	CASSLDHWDEQYF	TGTGCCAGCAGCTTGGACCACTGGGACGAGCAGTACTTC
TRBJ1-2	TRBD1	-	TRBV10-3	15	CAISRPGQETLSYTF	TGTGCCATCTCCCGACCGGGACAGGAGACATTGAGCTACACCTTC
TRBJ1-5	-	-	TRBV15	14	CATSSGYSNQPQHF	TGTGCCACCAGCAGTGGGTATAGCAATCAGCCCCAGCATTTT
TRBJ1-1	TRBD1	-	TRBV27	13	CASSYGQATEAFF	TGTGCCAGCAGTTATGGACAGGCCACTGAAGCTTTCTTT
TRBJ1-3	TRBD1	-	TRBV10-3	15	CAIFPGQGAGNTIYF	TGTGCCATCTTTCCGGGACAGGGGGCTGGAAACACCATATATTTT
TRBJ1-1	-	once	TRBV15	14	CATSRDRGGTEAFF	TGTGCCACCAGCAGAGATAGAGGGGGGACTGAAGCTTTCTTT
TRBJ1-5	-	-	TRBV19	16	CASSTKRGGSNQPQHF	TGTGCCAGTAGCACTAAGAGGGGAGGTAGCAATCAGCCCCAGCATTTT
TRBJ2-6	TRBD1	-	TRBV19	17	CASSNRGAWSGANVLTF	TGTGCCAGTAGTAACAGGGGAGCCTGGTCTGGGGCCAACGTCCTGACTTTC
TRBJ1-1	-	few	TRBV19	15	CATSTGEPGGTEAFF	TGTGCCACCTCTACGGGGGAGCCCGGAGGGACTGAAGCTTTCTTT
TRBJ1-6	-	-	TRBV5-1	17	CASSLAQGSSYNSPLHF	TGCGCCAGCAGCTTGGCTCAAGGAAGCTCCTATAATTCACCCCTCCACTTT
TRBJ1-3	TRBD1	-	TRBV6-5	13	CASTRDSQNTIYF	TGTGCCAGCACCCGGGACAGCCAAAACACCATATATTTT
TRBJ1-1	-	-	TRBV15	15	CATSRESMGLAEAFF	TGTGCCACCAGCAGAGAGTCGATGGGGCTTGCTGAAGCTTTCTTT
TRBJ1-5	-	-	TRBV7-2	15	CASSLGGGNNQPQHF	TGTGCCAGCAGCTTAGGTGGGGGAAACAATCAGCCCCAGCATTTT
TRBJ1-1	TRBD1	-	TRBV29-1	14	CSVGTGGLYTEAFF	TGCAGCGTAGGGACAGGGGGTTTGTACACTGAAGCTTTCTTT
TRBJ2-2	-	few	TRBV27	14	CASSLESTSRELFF	TGTGCCAGCAGTTTGGAGTCGACTTCTAGGGAGCTGTTTTTT
TRBJ1-5	TRBD1	-	TRBV19	16	CASSNRQGLGNQPQHF	TGTGCCAGTAGTAATCGACAGGGTTTGGGCAATCAGCCCCAGCATTTT
TRBJ1-5	TRBD1	-	TRBV29-1	14	CSVAGTDINQPQHF	TGCAGCGTCGCCGGGACAGATATTAATCAGCCCCAGCATTTT
TRBJ2-1	-	-	TRBV7-9	12	CASSLDGLRKFF	TGTGCCAGCAGCTTAGACGGCCTAAGGAAGTTCTTC
TRBJ2-7	-	-	TRBV19	14	CASSIPGAPLEQYF	TGTGCCAGTAGTATCCCAGGGGCCCCCCTCGAGCAGTACTTC
TRBJ2-5	TRBD2	-	TRBV7-3	17	CASSSSGLAGGYGTQYF	TGTGCCAGCAGCTCCTCCGGACTAGCGGGGGGCTATGGAACCCAGTACTTC
TRBJ1-4	TRBD1	-	TRBV19	15	CASSIAGTGGEKLFF	TGTGCCAGTAGTATAGCCGGGACAGGGGGGGAAAAACTGTTTTTT
TRBJ2-5	-	-	TRBV18	15	CASSPPFRYQETQYF	TGTGCCAGCTCACCACCTTTCCGGTACCAAGAGACCCAGTACTTC
TRBJ2-7	-	-	TRBV3-1/TRBV3-2	15	CASSQEQGRAYEQYF	TGTGCCAGCAGCCAAGAGCAGGGTAGGGCCTACGAGCAGTACTTC
TRBJ2-2	TRBD1	-	TRBV7-3	16	CASSLPGTGGTGELFF	TGTGCCAGCAGCTTGCCAGGGACAGGGGGCACCGGGGAGCTGTTTTTT
TRBJ2-3	-	-	TRBV11-3	16	CASSPGASRRADTQYF	TGTGCCAGCAGCCCCGGGGCTAGCCGTCGGGCAGATACGCAGTATTTT
TRBJ1-2	-	-	TRBV11-2	14	CASSLGLLLEGYTF	TGTGCCAGCAGCCTGGGACTCCTACTCGAAGGCTACACCTTC
TRBJ1-2	-	-	TRBV5-8	14	CASSLEGRVYGYTF	TGTGCCAGCAGCTTGGAAGGGAGGGTCTATGGCTACACCTTC
TRBJ2-7	-	-	TRBV12-3/TRBV12-4	13	CASSRSPSYEQYF	TGTGCCAGCAGTCGAAGTCCCTCCTACGAGCAGTACTTC
TRBJ1-3	TRBD1	-	TRBV19	16	CASRHQGTASGNTIYF	TGTGCCAGTAGGCACCAGGGGACAGCTTCTGGAAACACCATATATTTT
TRBJ1-2	TRBD1	-	TRBV5-8	15	CASSRKGGSNYGYTF	TGTGCCAGCAGCCGGAAAGGGGGCAGTAACTATGGCTACACCTTC
TRBJ2-2	-	-	TRBV7-2	16	CASSERRRLNTGELFF	TGTGCCAGCAGCGAGAGAAGGCGTCTCAACACCGGGGAGCTGTTTTTT
TRBJ1-1	-	-	TRBV6-5	13	CASRGPGNTEAFF	TGTGCCAGCCGAGGCCCGGGAAACACTGAAGCTTTCTTT
TRBJ2-1	-	-	TRBV24-1	16	CATSAPSSWGLDEQFF	TGTGCCACCAGTGCCCCTTCCAGTTGGGGCTTAGATGAGCAGTTCTTC
TRBJ2-2	-	few	TRBV5-1	15	CASSLGAANTGELFF	TGCGCCAGCAGCTTGGGGGCCGCGAACACCGGGGAGCTGTTTTTT
TRBJ1-1	TRBD1	-	TRBV3-1/TRBV3-2	15	CASSIGQGANTEAFF	TGTGCCAGCAGCATCGGACAGGGGGCAAACACTGAAGCTTTCTTT
TRBJ1-1	TRBD1	few	TRBV27	14	CASSFQGDHTEAFF	TGTGCCAGCAGTTTTCAGGGGGATCACACTGAAGCTTTCTTT
TRBJ1-6	-	-	TRBV27	12	CASAGWGSPLHF	TGTGCCAGCGCTGGATGGGGTTCACCCCTCCACTTT
TRBJ1-6	-	-	TRBV12-5	15	CASGLAKQYNSPLHF	TGTGCTAGTGGTTTGGCCAAACAGTATAATTCACCCCTCCACTTT
TRBJ2-5	-	once	TRBV5-1	15	CASSLNVLNPETQYF	TGCGCCAGCAGCTTGAATGTTTTGAATCCGGAGACCCAGTACTTC
TRBJ1-1	-	-	TRBV5-6	14	CASSLISLTGEAFF	TGTGCCAGCAGCTTGATTTCCCTGACAGGTGAAGCTTTCTTT
TRBJ2-7	-	-	TRBV7-9	14	CASSKRELSYEQYF	TGTGCCAGCAGCAAGAGGGAGCTTTCGTACGAGCAGTACTTC
TRBJ1-2	-	-	TRBV18	16	CASSPGAVRYGGGYTF	TGTGCCAGCTCCCCGGGCGCGGTGCGATACGGTGGGGGCTACACCTTC
TRBJ2-7	TRBD1	-	TRBV5-6	13	CASSLETGDEQYF	TGTGCCAGCAGCTTGGAGACAGGGGACGAGCAGTACTTC
TRBJ1-1	TRBD1	-	TRBV6-2/TRBV6-3	15	CASSSLQGVGGEAFF	TGTGCCAGCAGCTCGTTACAGGGGGTTGGAGGTGAAGCTTTCTTT
TRBJ2-7	-	-	TRBV5-1	14	CASSSDGSSYEQYF	TGCGCCAGCAGCTCGGACGGCAGCTCCTACGAGCAGTACTTC
TRBJ1-2	-	-	TRBV19	13	CASSTNRGHGYTF	TGTGCCAGTAGTACTAACCGGGGGCACGGCTACACCTTC
TRBJ1-2	TRBD1	-	TRBV7-2	15	CASSSGTGGLYGYTF	TGTGCCAGCAGCTCTGGGACAGGGGGCCTCTATGGCTACACCTTC
TRBJ1-1	-	-	TRBV6-5	14	CASSYQGPNTEAFF	TGTGCCAGCAGTTACCAGGGGCCGAACACTGAAGCTTTCTTT
TRBJ1-2	-	-	TRBV7-2	14	CASSLAKGVYGYTF	TGTGCCAGCAGCTTAGCTAAGGGGGTCTATGGCTACACCTTC
TRBJ1-4	TRBD1	-	TRBV7-2	14	CASRQQGVGEKLFF	TGTGCCAGCAGACAACAGGGGGTAGGGGAAAAACTGTTTTTT
TRBJ1-1	-	-	TRBV27	13	CASSLSGVGEAFF	TGTGCCAGCAGTTTATCTGGGGTTGGTGAAGCTTTCTTT
TRBJ1-1	-	many	TRBV6-2/TRBV6-3	14	CASSQTVENTEAFF	TGTGCCAGCAGTCAGACGGTAGAGAACACTGAAGCTTTCTTT